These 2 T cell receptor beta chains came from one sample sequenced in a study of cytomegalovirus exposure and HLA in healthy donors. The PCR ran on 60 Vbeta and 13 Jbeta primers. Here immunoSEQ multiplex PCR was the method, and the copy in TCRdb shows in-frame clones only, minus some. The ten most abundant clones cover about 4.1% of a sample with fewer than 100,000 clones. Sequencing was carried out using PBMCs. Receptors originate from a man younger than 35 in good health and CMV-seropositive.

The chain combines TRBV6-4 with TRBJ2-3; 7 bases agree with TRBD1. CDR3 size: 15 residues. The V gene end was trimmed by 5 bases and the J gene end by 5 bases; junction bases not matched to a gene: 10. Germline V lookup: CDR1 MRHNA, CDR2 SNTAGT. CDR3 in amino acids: CASSKTGAGGDTQYF. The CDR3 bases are TGTGCCAGCAGTAAAACAGGGGCTGGAGGAGATACGCAGTATTTT.

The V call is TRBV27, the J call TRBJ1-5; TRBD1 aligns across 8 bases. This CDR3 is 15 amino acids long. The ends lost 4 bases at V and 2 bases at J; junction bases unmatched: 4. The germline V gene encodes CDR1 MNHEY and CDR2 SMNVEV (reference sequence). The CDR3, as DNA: TGTGCCAGCAGTTACAGGGGGAGGGGCAATCAGCCCCAGCATTTT. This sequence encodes CASSYRGRGNQPQHF.